This TCR beta chain was recorded in a study of T cells in tumors after PD-1 blockade. At the level of the study: Daily vismodegib 150 mg continued in a subset of anti-PD-1-treated patients.

Profiled with immunoSEQ multiplex PCR; TCRdb holds only in-frame clones, not every one. The sample holds about 20,000 clones, around 80% seen once. Looked up from germline, CDR1 is LNHDA and CDR2 is SQIVND (reference sequence). This CDR3 is built from 20 residues. J gave up 0 bases and V 5 bases, and 15 bases lay outside the gene matches. The sample in question was PBMCs, obtained before anti-PD-1 treatment. The chain employs TRBV19 and TRBJ2-6; 8 bases are shared with TRBD1. The sequence derives from a human donor with basal cell carcinoma. CDR3 nucleotides: TGTGCCAGTAGTCGGACAGGGTTTAGATGGTTCGGCTCTGGGGCCAACGTCCTGACTTTC. It translates to CASSRTGFRWFGSGANVLTF.